The present T cell receptor (beta chain) was sequenced within a study of blood T cell repertoires in COVID-19. The CDR3 has 15 residues. CDR1 and CDR2 from the germline V gene are SGHVS and FNYEAQ. The V gene end was trimmed by 4 bases and the J gene end by 2 bases; junction bases not matched to a gene: 6. Data came from immunoSEQ multiplex PCR; TCRdb stores just in-frame clones and leaves some out. This table holds around 150,000 clones, 87% found once. This sequence joins TRBV7-6 and TRBJ1-1; the match to TRBD1 covers 8 bases. Sequencing was performed on peripheral blood. The source of this sequence is a human donor in a cohort sampled during active COVID-19. This CDR3 reads CASSSYDRGNTEAFF. The CDR3 DNA is TGTGCCAGCAGCTCATACGACAGGGGAAACACTGAAGCTTTCTTT. Full variable domain (rest looked up from reference TRBV7-6 and TRBJ1-1): GAGVSQSPRYKVTKRGQDVALRCDPISGHVSLYWYRQALGQGPEFLTYFNYEAQQDKSGLPNDRFSAERPEGSISTLTIQRTEQRDSAMYRCASSSYDRGNTEAFFGQGTRLTVV.